A single sample gave rise to the 29 T cell receptor beta chains below, sequenced in a study of cytomegalovirus exposure and HLA in healthy donors. PCR amplification relied on 60 Vbeta primers (plus 13 Jbeta primers). Here immunoSEQ multiplex PCR was the method, and the copy in TCRdb shows in-frame clones only, minus some. The repertoire consists of under 150,000 clones, with just over 70% occurring once and the leading ten covering around 2.7%. Material for sequencing was PBMCs. These receptors all stem from a woman aged 55-75 years in good health and CMV-seropositive.

This clone was observed a few times. The gene calls are TRBV18 and TRBJ1-3; D call uncertain. V was trimmed by 8 bases and J by 0 bases, leaving 8 bases between them. This CDR3 spans 13 amino acids. Germline V gene data show CDR1 as KGHSH and CDR2 as LQKENI. The CDR3: CASRGSSGNTIYF. CDR3 nucleotides: TGTGCCAGCCGAGGTTCCTCTGGAAACACCATATATTTT.

The chain employs TRBV5-4 and TRBJ1-6; D is uncertain. This CDR3 is 14 amino acids long. With 0 bases removed from V and 5 bases from J, the gap between germline ends came to 6 bases. Germline V gives CDR1 SGHNT, CDR2 YYREEE (reference sequence). The CDR3 DNA sequence: TGTGCCAGCAGCTTGGATCCGGATAATTCACCCCTCCACTTT. This translates into CASSLDPDNSPLHF.

This clone appeared a few times. The chain is built from TRBV29-1 and TRBJ2-5, with D maybe TRBD1 (6 bases). The CDR3 contains 12 residues. In germline, CDR1 is SQVTM, CDR2 ANQGSEA. The V end was cut by 7 bases, the J end by 1 base, with 10 bases between. CDR3 in DNA: TGCAGCGAGGGGGAGCGCCAAGAGACCCAGTACTTC. Amino acids: CSEGERQETQYF.

V and J are TRBV20-1 and TRBJ2-1; 9 positions agree with TRBD2. With 7 bases clipped from V and 13 bases from J, the junction kept 8 bases outside the gene matches. This CDR3 is 11 amino acids long. Germline V gene sequence: CDR1 DFQATT, CDR2 SNEGSKA (reference sequence). The CDR3 reads CSGAAGGFQFF. The CDR3 region has the DNA TGCAGTGGTGCAGCGGGGGGTTTCCAGTTCTTC.

The chain has TRBV11-2 and TRBJ2-7; 8 bases are a match to TRBD2. Germline V gene sequence: CDR1 SGHAT, CDR2 FQNNGV. The CDR3 loop spans 15 amino acids. The V segment lost 3 bases and the J segment 1 base; nucleotides outside the gene matches: 5. The CDR3 protein is CASSLVAGRSYEQYF. CDR3 sequence (DNA): TGTGCCAGCAGCTTGGTAGCGGGGAGATCCTACGAGCAGTACTTC.

The gene calls are TRBV19 and TRBJ2-5; D is perhaps TRBD2 (7 bases). The V gene lost 9 bases and the J gene lost 6 bases, with 14 bases spanning the gap. The CDR3 is made up of 12 amino acids. Germline assignment: CDR1 LNHDA and CDR2 SQIVND (reference sequence). The CDR3 reads CASWGGAKTQYF. The CDR3 coding sequence is TGTGCCAGCTGGGGGGGGGCGAAGACCCAGTACTTC.

The rearrangement joins TRBV29-1 to TRBJ2-5; the D is unclear. Germline V gene sequence: CDR1 SQVTM, CDR2 ANQGSEA. Trimming cost V 7 bases and J 9 bases, with 12 bases left between them. The CDR3 is made up of 10 amino acids. CDR3 region: CSGAQEAQYF. The CDR3 DNA is TGCAGCGGCGCCCAGGAAGCCCAGTACTTC. The whole variable domain, remainder taken from reference TRBV29-1 and TRBJ2-5, is SAVISQKPSRDICQRGTSLTIQCQVDSQVTMMFWYRQQPGQSLTLIATANQGSEATYESGFVIDKFPISRPNLTFSTLTVSNMSPEDSSIYLCSGAQEAQYFGPGTRLLVL.

This rearrangement joins TRBV4-1 to TRBJ2-7; 8 bases line up with TRBD1. The CDR3 is 16 amino acids. The germline V gene has CDR1 MGHRA and CDR2 YSYEKL. Losses at the gene ends were 1 base for V and 1 base for J; bases not matched to a gene: 6. CDR3 residues: CASSQVYQGASYEQYF. In nucleotides, the CDR3 is TGCGCCAGCAGCCAAGTATATCAGGGGGCTTCCTACGAGCAGTACTTC.

The CDR3 protein is CSVVQYTDTQYF. The DNA of the CDR3 is TGCAGCGTTGTCCAGTACACAGATACGCAGTATTTT. The chain is built from TRBV29-1 and TRBJ2-3, with D unclear. Trimming took off 4 bases at V and 2 bases at J, with 7 bases between the two ends. This CDR3 region has 12 residues. Germline V gene lookup returns CDR1 SQVTM and CDR2 ANQGSEA.

The rearrangement uses TRBV5-1 and TRBJ1-4; D perhaps matches TRBD1 (6 bases). V was shortened by 4 bases and J by 5 bases, with 24 bases between the two germline ends. The CDR3 has 18 residues. Germline loops: CDR1 SGHRS, CDR2 YFSETQ. The CDR3 protein is CASSQPKPTGNWNEKLFF. The CDR3 coding sequence is TGCGCCAGCAGCCAACCCAAACCTACAGGGAATTGGAATGAAAAACTGTTTTTT.

This chain uses TRBV6-6 with TRBJ1-2; D is unclear. V was pared by 5 bases and J by 6 bases, with 16 bases between. CDR3 size: 14 residues. The germline V gene encodes CDR1 MNHNY and CDR2 SVGAGI (reference sequence). This CDR3 is CASSINPGVNGYTF. DNA for the CDR3: TGTGCCAGCAGTATAAACCCGGGAGTCAATGGCTACACCTTC.

This clone was seen a few times. The chain has TRBV6-5 and TRBJ2-5; D ambiguous. Looked up from germline, CDR1 is MNHEY and CDR2 is SVGAGI. Trimming shortened V by 5 bases and J by 5 bases, and 12 bases separated the two germline ends. This CDR3 comprises 13 residues. CDR3 nucleotides: TGTGCCAGCAGTACCCCCCCTCGGGAGACCCAGTACTTC. It specifies CASSTPPRETQYF.

This chain joins TRBV19 and TRBJ1-3; TRBD1 agrees at 8 bases. Germline V gene lookup returns CDR1 LNHDA and CDR2 SQIVND (reference sequence). This CDR3 spans 21 amino acids. Trimming took 3 bases from V and 2 from J; bases not matched to a gene: 21. This chain's CDR3 is CASSIGALYPSPGQAGNTIYF. CDR3 nucleotide sequence: TGTGCCAGTAGTATCGGGGCCCTTTATCCTTCTCCGGGACAGGCTGGAAACACCATATATTTT.

The gene calls are TRBV4-1 and TRBJ2-7; 7 bases map to TRBD1. The CDR3 consists of 15 residues. V shed 0 bases, J shed 3 bases, and the junction held 5 bases outside the gene matches. Germline lookup yields CDR1 MGHRA and CDR2 YSYEKL. This chain's CDR3 is CASSQDGTVYYEQYF. CDR3 DNA sequence: TGCGCCAGCAGCCAAGACGGGACAGTATACTACGAGCAGTACTTC.

This clone was seen a handful of times. The rearrangement links TRBV19 to TRBJ1-5, with a weak D call TRBD1 (5 bases). Trimming removed 5 bases at V and 0 bases at J, with 11 bases between. This CDR3 has 15 residues. Germline lookup yields CDR1 LNHDA and CDR2 SQIVND (reference sequence). The CDR3 bases are TGTGCCAGTAGTTCTTCTGACAGTAGCAATCAGCCCCAGCATTTT. The encoded protein is CASSSSDSSNQPQHF.

CDR3 sequence reads: CASSRDRGETQYF. DNA of the CDR3: TGTGCCAGCAGCCGTGACAGGGGAGAGACCCAGTACTTC. V gene TRBV7-2 combines with J gene TRBJ2-5, with 8 bases aligning to TRBD1. With V trimmed by 5 bases and J by 4 bases, 3 bases remained unmatched. The CDR3 is made up of 13 amino acids. Germline CDR1 reads SGHTA; CDR2 reads FQGNSA. Drawing the rest from reference TRBV7-2 and TRBJ2-5, the complete variable domain is GAGVSQSPSNKVTEKGKDVELRCDPISGHTALYWYRQSLGQGLEFLIYFQGNSAPDKSGLPSDRFSAERTGGSVSTLTIQRTQQEDSAVYLCASSRDRGETQYFGPGTRLLVL.

This clone appeared a few times. The V call is TRBV6-5, the J call TRBJ1-1; tentatively, D is TRBD1 (5 bases). Per germline, CDR1 MNHEY and CDR2 SVGAGI. This CDR3 has 14 amino acids. Trimming stripped 2 bases from V and 1 base from J, with 8 bases between. CDR3 amino acids: CASSYGRGNTEAFF. The CDR3 nucleotides read TGTGCCAGCAGTTACGGGAGGGGGAACACTGAAGCTTTCTTT.

V is TRBV11-3 and J is TRBJ2-3; the match to TRBD2 covers 7 bases. Per the germline V gene, CDR1 is SGHNT and CDR2 is YENEEA. The CDR3 totals 15 residues. After removal of 5 bases from V and 4 bases from J, the junction contained 9 bases not matched to a gene. CDR3 coding DNA: TGTGCCAGCAGCCGACCGGGGGGAGCAGCAGATACGCAGTATTTT. It yields the protein CASSRPGGAADTQYF.

The gene calls are TRBV2 and TRBJ2-3, with D possibly matching TRBD2 (6 bases). This CDR3 is built from 16 residues. Germline V gene lookup returns CDR1 SNHLY and CDR2 FYNNEI. V shed 5 bases and J shed 2 bases, with 17 bases lying between them. Here the CDR3 DNA reads TGTGCCAGCAGTCGGAGGGCAGCGGTGGACACAGATACGCAGTATTTT. This encodes CASSRRAAVDTDTQYF.

CDR3 residues: CASSQPRGQGHGYTF. The CDR3 coding sequence is TGCGCCAGCAGTCAACCACGGGGACAGGGTCATGGCTACACCTTC. The J gene is TRBJ1-2, the V gene TRBV23-1; TRBD1 agrees at 9 bases. TRBV23-1 is sorted into the ORF group, with uncertain function. This CDR3 contains 15 residues. Losses at the gene ends were 2 bases for V and 6 bases for J; bases not matched to a gene: 7.

This clone was seen a single time. The rearrangement joins TRBV9 to TRBJ2-1, with D perhaps matching TRBD1 (5 bases). This CDR3 contains 13 residues. Between the trimmed V and J ends, which lost 4 bases and 5 bases, there was a span of 10 bases. Germline assignment: CDR1 SGDLS and CDR2 YYNGEE. DNA of the CDR3: TGTGCCAGCAGCCATAGACAGAACAATGAGCAGTTCTTC. Translated, it gives CASSHRQNNEQFF.

This rearrangement joins TRBV5-1 to TRBJ1-6, with 8 positions matching TRBD1. This CDR3 comprises 14 residues. CDR1 is SGHRS, CDR2 YFSETQ, per germline. V was clipped by 5 bases and J by 9 bases; unmatched bases: 7. CDR3 in amino acids: CASRDGQGSSPLHF. In nucleotides, the CDR3 is TGCGCCAGCAGGGATGGACAGGGCAGTTCACCCCTCCACTTT.

This chain uses TRBV10-3 with TRBJ1-2; 12 bases fit TRBD1. V gave up 0 bases and J gave up 8 bases; unmatched junction bases: 10. CDR1 ENHRY and CDR2 SYGVKD come from the germline V gene. The CDR3 is 17 amino acids. The CDR3 loop is CAISESTRGQGARGYTF. The CDR3 DNA is TGTGCCATCAGTGAGTCGACGCGGGGACAGGGGGCGCGAGGCTACACCTTC.

V and J are TRBV9 and TRBJ1-2, with D unresolved. There are 13 residues in the CDR3. The germline V gene has CDR1 SGDLS and CDR2 YYNGEE. With 3 bases removed from V and 1 base from J, the gap between germline ends came to 7 bases. The CDR3 spells CASSEQSNYGYTF. Here the CDR3 DNA reads TGTGCCAGCAGCGAACAGAGTAACTATGGCTACACCTTC.

This clone was observed a handful of times. The V call is TRBV7-8, the J call TRBJ2-1, with D unresolved. The CDR3 is made up of 12 amino acids. Looked up from germline, CDR1 is SGHVS and CDR2 is FQNEAQ. V was shortened by 2 bases and J by 8 bases, with 7 bases between the two germline ends. For the CDR3, the DNA is TGTGCCAGCAGCTTATTGCCAGATGAGCAGTTCTTC. Protein sequence: CASSLLPDEQFF.

This clone was seen a few times. The rearrangement joins TRBV5-1 to TRBJ2-2; D unclear. Between the trimmed V and J ends, which lost 0 bases and 0 bases, there was a span of 6 bases. This CDR3 comprises 15 residues. Per germline, CDR1 SGHRS and CDR2 YFSETQ. DNA for the CDR3: TGCGCCAGCAGCTTGGCCACATCGAACACCGGGGAGCTGTTTTTT. Its translation is CASSLATSNTGELFF.

This clone appeared a few times. The rearrangement joins TRBV5-1 to TRBJ1-6, with TRBD1 matching over 8 bases. Trimming took 3 bases from V and 5 from J; bases not matched to a gene: 4. From germline, CDR1 is SGHRS and CDR2 YFSETQ. This CDR3 has 15 residues. The CDR3 DNA sequence: TGCGCCAGCAGCTACGGGACAGGAGATAATTCACCCCTCCACTTT. Translating it yields CASSYGTGDNSPLHF. The whole variable domain, remainder taken from reference TRBV5-1 and TRBJ1-6, is KAGVTQTPRYLIKTRGQQVTLSCSPISGHRSVSWYQQTPGQGLQFLFEYFSETQRNKGNFPGRFSGRQFSNSRSEMNVSTLELGDSALYLCASSYGTGDNSPLHFGNGTRLTVT.

This clone showed up just a few times. The identical CDR3 is also encoded by other nucleotide sequences in the sample. The chain has TRBV6-5 and TRBJ2-2; 8 bases are shared with TRBD1. The germline gives CDR1 MNHEY, CDR2 SVGAGI. The CDR3 extends over 16 amino acids. J gave up 1 base and V 2 bases, and 3 bases lay outside the gene matches. The chain's CDR3 is CASSYLGQGNTGELFF. The CDR3 DNA is TGTGCCAGCAGTTACCTCGGACAGGGGAACACCGGGGAGCTGTTTTTT.

The chain couples TRBV7-8 to TRBJ2-7; TRBD1 matches at 8 bases. Germline CDR1 SGHVS, CDR2 FQNEAQ. J lost 5 bases, V lost 5 bases, and 11 bases had no gene match. CDR3 size: 15 residues. In DNA, the CDR3 is TGTGCCAGCAGCCCTGACAGGGGCGTTTACCACGAGCAGTACTTC. Amino acid sequence: CASSPDRGVYHEQYF.